This T cell receptor beta chain was observed in a study of T cell repertoires in cytomegalovirus infection. For the study at large: Evidence of both CMV infection and a matching HLA type came from public TCR beta signatures.

TCRdb re-derived calls from the reads in MiXCR, one entry per CDR3 protein. Of about 490,000 distinct CDR3 sequences listed, roughly 10% are singletons. Unmatched junction bases numbered 7, after V lost 4 bases and J lost 5 bases. CDR3 length equals 16 residues. The germline V gene encodes CDR1 MDHEN and CDR2 SYDVKM. The TCR sequence derives from a human donor in good health (CMV status not recorded). Some clones in this sample may be carry-over from other donors' samples. Material for sequencing was PBMCs. The chain combines TRBV28 with TRBJ2-1, with 11 bases lining up with TRBD2. CDR3 region: CASSSILAGEDNEQFF. The CDR3 nucleotides read TGTGCCAGCAGTTCGATACTAGCGGGAGAAGACAATGAGCAGTTCTTC. Drawing the rest from reference TRBV28 and TRBJ2-1, the complete variable domain is DVKVTQSSRYLVKRTGEKVFLECVQDMDHENMFWYRQDPGLGLRLIYFSYDVKMKEKGDIPEGYSVSREKKERFSLILESASTNQTSMYLCASSSILAGEDNEQFFGPGTRLTVL.